Listed below are T cell receptor beta chains from one sample, sequenced in a study of siplizumab effects on memory and regulatory T cells. The method was immunoSEQ multiplex PCR; TCRdb's version includes in-frame clones alone and lacks a portion of them. Among over 85,000 clones listed, roughly 92% were seen once. Sequenced sample: CD4+ T cells sorted from blood. These receptors were collected from a human donor in good health. CDR3s include the opening cysteine and the closing phenylalanine or tryptophan. A D gene is named only where the DNA matches it firmly. A row's size may be missing; if present it is once, few, many or a size class.

j_gene: TRBJ1-1
abundance: NA
d_gene: NA
v_gene: TRBV13
CDR3nt: TGTGCCAGCAGTCTTACAGTGAACACTGAAGCTTTCTTT
CDR3aa: CASSLTVNTEAFF

j_gene: TRBJ2-1
abundance: NA
d_gene: NA
v_gene: TRBV5-6
CDR3nt: TGTGCCAGCAGCTTGAGGAGGGTCCGGATTGATGAGCAGTTCTTC
CDR3aa: CASSLRRVRIDEQFF

j_gene: TRBJ2-5
abundance: once
d_gene: TRBD1
v_gene: TRBV2
CDR3nt: TGTGCCAGCAGTGAAGGGGGGACAGGGAAAGAGACCCAGTACTTC
CDR3aa: CASSEGGTGKETQYF

j_gene: TRBJ2-3
abundance: NA
d_gene: NA
v_gene: TRBV10-3
CDR3nt: TGTGCCATCAGTGACAGGGCCTCAGATACGCAGTATTTT
CDR3aa: CAISDRASDTQYF

j_gene: TRBJ2-3
abundance: NA
d_gene: TRBD1
v_gene: TRBV7-9
CDR3nt: TGTGCCAGCAGCCCCGGGACAGGGGCCACAGATACGCAGTATTTT
CDR3aa: CASSPGTGATDTQYF

j_gene: TRBJ2-5
abundance: NA
d_gene: TRBD1
v_gene: TRBV7-2
CDR3nt: TGTGCCAGCAGTTCCGGGACAGTTGGGACCCAGTACTTC
CDR3aa: CASSSGTVGTQYF

j_gene: TRBJ2-7
abundance: NA
d_gene: TRBD1
v_gene: TRBV10-3
CDR3nt: TGTGCCATCAGTGAGTCTGGGACAGGGTACGAGCAGTACTTC
CDR3aa: CAISESGTGYEQYF

j_gene: TRBJ1-1
abundance: NA
d_gene: NA
v_gene: TRBV5-4
CDR3nt: TGTGCCAGCAGCTCAAGACAGAATAGAGCTTTCTTT
CDR3aa: CASSSRQNRAFF

j_gene: TRBJ2-1
abundance: NA
d_gene: NA
v_gene: TRBV5-1
CDR3nt: TGCGCCAGCAGCTCACGGGGCATCGGTACGAATGAGCAGTTCTTC
CDR3aa: CASSSRGIGTNEQFF

j_gene: TRBJ1-1
abundance: NA
d_gene: NA
v_gene: TRBV6-4
CDR3nt: TGTGCCAGCAGGGCCGAGGGGGGGAACACTGAAGCTTTCTTT
CDR3aa: CASRAEGGNTEAFF

j_gene: TRBJ2-5
abundance: NA
d_gene: TRBD1
v_gene: TRBV6-1
CDR3nt: TGTGCCAGCAGGACAGGGCTCCAAGAGACCCAGTACTTC
CDR3aa: CASRTGLQETQYF

j_gene: TRBJ2-1
abundance: NA
d_gene: TRBD2
v_gene: TRBV2
CDR3nt: TGCGCCAGCAGTGGGGACTACCACAATGAGCAGTTCTTC
CDR3aa: CASSGDYHNEQFF

j_gene: TRBJ2-3
abundance: once
d_gene: NA
v_gene: TRBV6-1
CDR3nt: TGTGCCAGCAGTACCTGGGATACGCAGTATTTT
CDR3aa: CASSTWDTQYF

j_gene: TRBJ2-1
abundance: NA
d_gene: TRBD2
v_gene: TRBV11-2
CDR3nt: TGTGCCAGCAGCCTCCAGGGACTAGCGAACAATGAGCAGTTCTTC
CDR3aa: CASSLQGLANNEQFF

j_gene: TRBJ2-5
abundance: few
d_gene: TRBD2
v_gene: TRBV7-9
CDR3nt: TGTGCCAGCAGCCGACTAGCGGAGTTACAAGAGACCCAGTACTTC
CDR3aa: CASSRLAELQETQYF

j_gene: TRBJ2-7
abundance: NA
d_gene: TRBD2
v_gene: TRBV18
CDR3nt: TGTGCCAGCTCACCCGGGACTAGCGGGGTCTACGAGCAGTACTTC
CDR3aa: CASSPGTSGVYEQYF

j_gene: TRBJ1-1
abundance: NA
d_gene: TRBD1
v_gene: TRBV10-2
CDR3nt: TGCGCCAGCAGAGCATGGGACAGCTACACTGAAGCTTTCTTT
CDR3aa: CASRAWDSYTEAFF